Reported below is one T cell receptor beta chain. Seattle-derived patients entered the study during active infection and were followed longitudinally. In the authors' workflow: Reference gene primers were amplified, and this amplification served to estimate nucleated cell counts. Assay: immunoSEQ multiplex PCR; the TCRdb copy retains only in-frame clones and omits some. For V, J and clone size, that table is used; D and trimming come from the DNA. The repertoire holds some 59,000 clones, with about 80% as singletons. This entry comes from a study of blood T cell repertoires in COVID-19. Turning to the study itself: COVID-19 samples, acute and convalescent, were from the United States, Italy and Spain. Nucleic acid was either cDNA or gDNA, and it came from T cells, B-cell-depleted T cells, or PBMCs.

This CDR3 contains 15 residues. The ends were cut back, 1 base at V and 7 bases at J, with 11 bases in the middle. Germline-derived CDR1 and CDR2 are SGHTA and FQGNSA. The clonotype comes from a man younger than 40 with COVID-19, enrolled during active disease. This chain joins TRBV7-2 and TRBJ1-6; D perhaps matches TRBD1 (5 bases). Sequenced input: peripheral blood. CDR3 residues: CASSLVGRGNSPLHF. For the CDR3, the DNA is TGTGCCAGCAGCTTAGTCGGGCGGGGCAATTCACCCCTCCACTTT.